This is a list of T cell receptor beta chains from one sample in a study of blood T cell repertoires in COVID-19. Only in-frame clones appear in the TCRdb table, and some are missing; sequencing was by immunoSEQ multiplex PCR. The data hold roughly 200,000 clones, with around 87% observed a single time. The source material was peripheral blood. These receptors all come from a man aged 35-49 years with active or convalescent COVID-19. Each CDR3 is given with its conserved first and last residue. A D gene is named only where the DNA matches it firmly. Expanded clones get a size class; other rows say once, few or many, or leave the size out.

DNA | CDR3 | V | D | J | size
TGTGCCAGCAGTGAACAGGGGGCGAGGGAGACCCAGTACTTC | CASSEQGARETQYF | TRBV2 | TRBD1 | TRBJ2-5 | .
TGTGCCTGGAGTAGTAGCCTTAATTCACCCCTCCACTTT | CAWSSSLNSPLHF | TRBV30 | . | TRBJ1-6 | .
TGTGCCAGCAGCCTAGGACAGGGGGCGCGCTACGAGCAGTACTTC | CASSLGQGARYEQYF | TRBV9 | TRBD1 | TRBJ2-7 | .
TGTGCCAGCAGTGGACAGAAATATAGCAATCAGCCCCAGCATTTT | CASSGQKYSNQPQHF | TRBV6-2/TRBV6-3 | . | TRBJ1-5 | .
TGTGCCAGCAGTACCCGGGGAGTCACAGATACGCAGTATTTT | CASSTRGVTDTQYF | TRBV27 | . | TRBJ2-3 | .
TGTGCCAGCAGCTTGAGCGGGGGGATCCAAGAGACCCAGTACTTC | CASSLSGGIQETQYF | TRBV11-2 | TRBD2 | TRBJ2-5 | .
TGTGCCAGCAGTTTGCGTGGGAACACTGAAGCTTTCTTT | CASSLRGNTEAFF | TRBV28 | . | TRBJ1-1 | .
TGTGCCAGCGGGGGGGGCATCTCCTACGAGCAGTACTTC | CASGGGISYEQYF | TRBV6-5 | . | TRBJ2-7 | .
TGTGCCAGCAGTTTGAGGACAGACATCGGCTACACCTTC | CASSLRTDIGYTF | TRBV28 | . | TRBJ1-2 | .
TGTGCCAGCAGTGAATCGGGGTACACTGAAGCTTTCTTT | CASSESGYTEAFF | TRBV25-1 | . | TRBJ1-1 | .
TGTGCCAGCAGCTCACCTCCGGGACTATCCTACGAGCAGTACTTC | CASSSPPGLSYEQYF | TRBV5-4 | TRBD2 | TRBJ2-7 | .
TGTGCCAGCAGCCCCCGACAGAGAACTAATGAAAAACTGTTTTTT | CASSPRQRTNEKLFF | TRBV5-8 | . | TRBJ1-4 | .
TGCGCCAGCAGCCAAATTAGTAACACCGGGGAGCTGTTTTTT | CASSQISNTGELFF | TRBV4-1 | . | TRBJ2-2 | .
TGTGCCAGCAGTGATCGGTCGACTAGCGGCACAGATACGCAGTATTTT | CASSDRSTSGTDTQYF | TRBV2 | TRBD2 | TRBJ2-3 | .
TGCGCCAGCAGTGGGCGTAGAAGCACTGAAGCTTTCTTT | CASSGRRSTEAFF | TRBV5-1 | . | TRBJ1-1 | .
TGTGCCAGCAGTTCCGGGACAGAAGAGACCCAGTACTTC | CASSSGTEETQYF | TRBV27 | TRBD1 | TRBJ2-5 | .
TGCGCCAGCAGCCTGCGGGGGGACTCCTACAATGAGCAGTTCTTC | CASSLRGDSYNEQFF | TRBV4-1 | TRBD2 | TRBJ2-1 | .
TGTGCCAGCAGCTTACAGGGGGCTAGCTATGGCTACACCTTC | CASSLQGASYGYTF | TRBV7-2 | TRBD1 | TRBJ1-2 | few
TGTGCCAGCAGCTTGTTCGGCAATGAGCAGTTCTTC | CASSLFGNEQFF | TRBV5-4 | . | TRBJ2-1 | .
TGTGCCAGCAGTGAACTGGGGGCGACCCACCTCTCTGGGGCCAACGTCCTGACTTTC | CASSELGATHLSGANVLTF | TRBV6-1 | . | TRBJ2-6 | many
TGTGCCAGCACCCAGGGAGGGTCCCAAGAGACCCAGTACTTC | CASTQGGSQETQYF | TRBV2 | TRBD2 | TRBJ2-5 | .